This entry lists 23 T cell receptor beta chains sequenced from one sample in a study of shared clonotypes between healthy human individuals. Sequencing used immunoSEQ multiplex PCR; TCRdb keeps in-frame clones, though not all of them. Seen here are around 2,100,000 clones, less than 95% observed once, and the top ten hold more than 0.95%. Terminally differentiated effector memory CD45RA+ cells were excluded by CCR7 positive selection of CD45RO-negative cells. Sequenced material: naive CD8+ T cells sorted from blood. The source of these receptors is a man younger than 35 in good health.

This chain uses TRBV5-1 with TRBJ2-5; TRBD1 matches 8 bases. Losses at the gene ends were 4 bases for V and 5 bases for J; bases not matched to a gene: 16. The germline CDR1 and CDR2 sequences are SGHRS and YFSETQ. The CDR3 sequence is 17 residues long. CDR3 region: CASSLGQGWTPEETQYF. The DNA of the CDR3 is TGCGCCAGCAGCCTAGGACAGGGTTGGACGCCAGAGGAGACCCAGTACTTC.

Here the CDR3 reads CASSLRTANNEQFF. The CDR3 DNA reads as TGTGCCAGCAGTTTAAGGACAGCTAACAATGAGCAGTTCTTC. J is TRBJ2-1 and V is TRBV27, with D maybe TRBD1 (6 bases). V shed 2 bases and J shed 5 bases, with 10 bases lying between them. Germline V lookup: CDR1 MNHEY, CDR2 SMNVEV (reference sequence). The CDR3 totals 14 residues.

About this clone itself: The same CDR3 is also encoded by other DNA sequences in this sample. This rearrangement joins TRBV28 to TRBJ2-5; D is perhaps TRBD1 or TRBD2 (5 bases each). The germline gives CDR1 MDHEN, CDR2 SYDVKM. The CDR3 has 14 residues. V lost 6 bases and J lost 3, with 14 bases in between. The CDR3: CASSSLGGEETQYF. CDR3 DNA: TGTGCCAGCAGCTCCCTTGGGGGAGAAGAGACCCAGTACTTC.

The chain employs TRBV7-9 and TRBJ2-3; a weak D match, TRBD2 (6 bases). V was pared by 5 bases and J by 0 bases, with 12 bases between. This CDR3 spans 15 amino acids. Germline CDR1 and CDR2: SEHNR and FQNEAQ (reference sequence). The CDR3 DNA is TGTGCCAGCAGCCCGGGACTGTTGAGCACAGATACGCAGTATTTT. Translating it yields CASSPGLLSTDTQYF.

The rearrangement links TRBV10-2 to TRBJ2-2; no clear D gene. Germline CDR1 is WSHSY and CDR2 is SAAADI. V lost 6 bases and J 4 bases, leaving 3 bases between the germline ends. The CDR3 runs to 11 residues. The CDR3 loop reads CASSPTGELFF. In DNA form, the CDR3 reads TGCGCCAGCAGCCCCACCGGGGAGCTGTTTTTT.

The V and J genes are TRBV7-9 and TRBJ2-3; D gene unclear. In germline, CDR1 is SEHNR, CDR2 FQNEAQ (reference sequence). With 5 bases removed from V and 1 base from J, the gap between germline ends came to 4 bases. This CDR3 contains 12 residues. The CDR3 sequence: CASSAGTDTQYF. The CDR3 bases are TGTGCCAGCAGCGCCGGCACAGATACGCAGTATTTT. The variable domain in full, with the rest retrieved from reference TRBV7-9 and TRBJ2-3, is DTGVSQNPRHKITKRGQNVTFRCDPISEHNRLYWYRQTLGQGPEFLTYFQNEAQLEKSRLLSDRFSAERPKGSFSTLEIQRTEQGDSAMYLCASSAGTDTQYFGPGTRLTVL.

This chain uses TRBV7-6 with TRBJ2-5, with 10 bases fitting TRBD1. Germline V lookup: CDR1 SGHVS, CDR2 FNYEAQ. The CDR3 runs to 15 residues. Trimming at V came to 5 bases and at J to 3 bases, leaving 6 bases not matched to a gene. CDR3 region: CASSHLTGGKETQYF. The CDR3 bases are TGTGCCAGCAGCCACCTGACAGGGGGCAAAGAGACCCAGTACTTC.

Comment on this clone: The sample holds other DNA sequences that translate to the same CDR3. The chain is built from TRBV19 and TRBJ2-1; D remains ambiguous. From germline, CDR1 is LNHDA and CDR2 SQIVND (reference sequence). This CDR3 is 15 amino acids long. Trimming pared 1 base from V and 2 bases from J, leaving 9 bases between. CDR3 sequence: CASSIGPSTYNEQFF. The CDR3 DNA follows: TGTGCCAGTAGTATAGGCCCCTCTACCTACAATGAGCAGTTCTTC. Supplemented by reference TRBV19 and TRBJ2-1, the full variable domain reads DGGITQSPKYLFRKEGQNVTLSCEQNLNHDAMYWYRQDPGQGLRLIYYSQIVNDFQKGDIAEGYSVSREKKESFPLTVTSAQKNPTAFYLCASSIGPSTYNEQFFGPGTRLTVL.

The V and J genes are TRBV4-3 and TRBJ2-2; D might be TRBD1 (7 bases). Germline CDR1 is LGHNA and CDR2 is YSLEER. There are 17 residues in the CDR3. The V and J ends lost 0 bases and 1 base respectively, with 12 bases between them. The CDR3 spells CASSQEEGTVNTGELFF. In nucleotides, the CDR3 is TGCGCCAGCAGCCAAGAGGAGGGGACAGTGAACACCGGGGAGCTGTTTTTT.

V usage is TRBV19 and J usage is TRBJ2-7, with D possibly matching TRBD1 (5 bases). CDR1 LNHDA and CDR2 SQIVND come from the germline V gene (reference sequence). The CDR3 covers 17 residues. The V gene lost 3 bases and the J gene lost 2 bases, with 20 bases spanning the gap. CDR3 sequence: CASSMGLGRVSTYEQYF. The CDR3 DNA reads as TGTGCCAGTAGTATGGGCCTTGGCAGGGTTAGTACCTACGAGCAGTACTTC.

The V gene is TRBV7-2, the J gene TRBJ1-6; 8 bases map to TRBD1. Germline V CDR1 and CDR2: SGHTA, FQGNSA. J lost 8 bases, V lost 2 bases, and 8 bases had no gene match. This CDR3 comprises 16 residues. The CDR3 region is CASSLQGADSDSPLHF. The CDR3 bases are TGTGCCAGCAGCTTACAGGGGGCCGATTCGGATTCACCCCTCCACTTT.

The chain recombines TRBV4-1 with TRBJ2-7; D might be TRBD1 or TRBD2, each matching 5 bases. CDR3 size: 17 residues. Germline loops: CDR1 MGHRA, CDR2 YSYEKL. V shed 1 base and J shed 0 bases, with 16 bases lying between them. The chain's CDR3 is CASSQGGTVGISYEQYF. The CDR3 coding sequence is TGCGCCAGCAGCCAAGGAGGGACGGTCGGGATCTCCTACGAGCAGTACTTC.

The V and J genes are TRBV4-1 and TRBJ2-5; 8 bases map to TRBD1. CDR3 size: 17 residues. Germline lookup yields CDR1 MGHRA and CDR2 YSYEKL. J lost 5 bases, V lost 0 bases, and 11 bases had no gene match. CDR3 sequence reads: CASSQDEAGGTMETQYF. The CDR3, as DNA: TGCGCCAGCAGCCAAGACGAGGCAGGGGGCACGATGGAGACCCAGTACTTC.

This chain connects TRBV4-1 to TRBJ2-1, with unresolved D. Germline CDR1 and CDR2: MGHRA and YSYEKL. The CDR3 extends over 13 amino acids. The V and J ends lost 5 bases and 9 bases respectively, with 14 bases between them. In DNA, the CDR3 is TGCGCCAGCAGCGACCGGACCCCTAGTGAGCAGTTCTTC. As protein: CASSDRTPSEQFF.

V and J are TRBV11-2 and TRBJ2-7, with D perhaps matching TRBD1 (6 bases). Per germline, CDR1 SGHAT and CDR2 FQNNGV. The CDR3 sequence is 14 residues long. The V and J ends lost 1 base and 5 bases respectively, with 12 bases between them. The CDR3 loop reads CASSLVSRGDEQYF. CDR3 nucleotides: TGTGCCAGCAGCTTAGTTTCCAGGGGCGACGAGCAGTACTTC.

The rearrangement links TRBV7-6 to TRBJ1-3; 10 nucleotides line up with TRBD1. CDR1 SGHVS and CDR2 FNYEAQ come from the germline V gene. This CDR3 region has 17 residues. The V segment lost 1 base and the J segment 4 bases; nucleotides outside the gene matches: 7. Written as DNA, the CDR3 is TGTGCCAGCAGCTTAGAGACAGGGGGCGCGATGGGAAACACCATATATTTT. This translates into CASSLETGGAMGNTIYF.

V usage is TRBV4-3 and J usage is TRBJ1-1; 7 bases line up with TRBD1. V shed 0 bases, J shed 6 bases, and the junction held 4 bases outside the gene matches. This CDR3 has 14 residues. Germline CDR1 is LGHNA and CDR2 is YSLEER. CDR3 in DNA: TGCGCCAGCAGCCAAGACAGGGGGAAGGCTGAAGCTTTCTTT. Encoded protein: CASSQDRGKAEAFF.

J is TRBJ2-7 and V is TRBV7-8; 12 bases are a match to TRBD2. The CDR3 runs 19 residues. CDR1 and CDR2 (germline): SGHVS, FQNEAQ. Germline trimming cut 4 bases from V and 4 bases from J; bases unmatched to any gene: 17. In DNA, the CDR3 is TGTGCCAGCAGCTCCCGGGTTTGGACTAGCGGGACCTGGGGTTACGAGCAGTACTTC. Translated, it gives CASSSRVWTSGTWGYEQYF. Filled out from reference TRBV7-8 and TRBJ2-7, the complete variable domain reads GAGVSQSPRYKVAKRGQDVALRCDPISGHVSLFWYQQALGQGPEFLTYFQNEAQLDKSGLPSDRFFAERPEGSVSTLKIQRTQQEDSAVYLCASSSRVWTSGTWGYEQYFGPGTRLTVT.

Regarding this clone: Within the sample, other DNA sequences also encode this same CDR3. The rearrangement uses TRBV5-6 and TRBJ1-3; a weak D match, TRBD1 (5 bases). There are 12 residues in the CDR3. CDR1 and CDR2 (germline): SGHDT, YYEEEE. The V end lost 0 bases, the J end lost 7 bases, and 5 bases lay between the germline ends. CDR3 sequence reads: CASSLGGNTIYF. The CDR3 DNA is TGTGCCAGCAGCTTGGGGGGGAACACCATATATTTT. The full variable domain, with the rest looked up from reference TRBV5-6 and TRBJ1-3, is DAGVTQSPTHLIKTRGQQVTLRCSPKSGHDTVSWYQQALGQGPQFIFQYYEEEERQRGNFPDRFSGHQFPNYSSELNVNALLLGDSALYLCASSLGGNTIYFGEGSWLTVV.

The V gene is TRBV2, the J gene TRBJ2-4; 7 bases are shared with TRBD1. There are 16 residues in the CDR3. The germline V gene has CDR1 SNHLY and CDR2 FYNNEI. Trimming cost V 9 bases and J 2 bases; bases outside gene matches: 13. In DNA form, the CDR3 reads TGTGCCAGAGCACCGACAGGGAGAATAACCAAAAACATTCAGTACTTC. This sequence encodes CARAPTGRITKNIQYF.

V gene TRBV9 combines with J gene TRBJ2-1; tentative D call: TRBD2 (6 bases). This CDR3 has 15 amino acids. The germline CDR1 and CDR2 sequences are SGDLS and YYNGEE. V was clipped by 3 bases and J by 6 bases, with 16 bases between them. CDR3 protein: CASSASPGLFNEQFF. CDR3 in DNA: TGTGCCAGCAGCGCCTCCCCGGGACTGTTCAATGAGCAGTTCTTC.

The chain joins TRBV11-2 to TRBJ2-3; 8 bases agree with TRBD2. The CDR3 consists of 17 residues. Germline values: CDR1 SGHAT, CDR2 FQNNGV. J lost 1 base, V lost 2 bases, and 8 bases had no gene match. The CDR3 here is CASSLIGGGWGTDTQYF. For the CDR3, the DNA is TGTGCCAGCAGCTTAATCGGGGGGGGCTGGGGCACAGATACGCAGTATTTT.

The genes are TRBV7-9 and TRBJ1-3, with D maybe TRBD1 (6 bases). Germline V gene data show CDR1 as SEHNR and CDR2 as FQNEAQ (reference sequence). The CDR3 spans 18 residues. V was pared by 10 bases and J by 2 bases, with 27 bases between. The CDR3 spells CATHQGTTAIHTGNTIYF. The CDR3 DNA reads as TGTGCCACCCACCAAGGGACAACCGCAATTCACACTGGAAACACCATATATTTT.